These 14 T cell receptor beta chains share one sample of origin, sequenced in a study of regulatory T cells in long-lasting Graves disease. The sample's time point: newly diagnosed GD, antithyroid drugs for less than 3 months. There was RNA extracted from PBMCs, and the TCR library was made from it. Combining iRepertoire HTBI primers with Arm-PCR of CDR3 regions, the authors built TCR beta libraries. Via MiXCR, TCRdb re-called the multiplex PCR reads, giving one row per CDR3 protein. The sample shows 360,000 or so distinct CDR3 sequences, roughly 10% of them seen only once. The same sample was also studied in work on T cells in Graves' hyperthyroidism and ophthalmopathy.

The sample here was peripheral blood mononuclear cells (PBMCs), taken at new diagnosis, from a patient treated with antithyroid drugs. The receptor set was obtained from a woman under 30 with Graves disease.

This clonotype was seen repeatedly, ten times or more. This rearrangement joins TRBV7-2 to TRBJ2-3, with 10 bases fitting TRBD2. This CDR3 is built from 15 residues. Germline V gene data show CDR1 as SGHTA and CDR2 as FQGNSA. V lost 2 bases and J lost 5; bases outside the gene matches: 4. CDR3 sequence: CASSLTSGMIDTQYF. As DNA, the CDR3 is TGTGCCAGCAGCTTAACTAGCGGGATGATAGATACGCAGTATTTT.

This clonotype has just a few counts. The chain has TRBV14 and TRBJ1-2; tentative D call: TRBD1 (5 bases). There are 14 residues in the CDR3. The V end was cut by 4 bases, the J end by 5 bases, with 14 bases between. Germline lookup yields CDR1 SGHDN and CDR2 FVKESK. The CDR3 DNA follows: TGTGCCAGCAGCCCTCGGGGCCTGGGATATGGCTACACCTTC. Translation gives CASSPRGLGYGYTF.

This clonotype showed up many times. CDR3: CASSQDWGEQYF. CDR3 in DNA: TGTGCCAGCAGCCAAGATTGGGGCGAGCAGTACTTC. The gene calls are TRBV3-1 and TRBJ2-7; the D is unclear. CDR3 length: 12 amino acids. Germline CDR1 and CDR2: LGHDT and YNNKEL (reference sequence). V lost 0 bases to trimming and J lost 6 bases, with 6 bases between them.

The chain combines TRBV5-5 with TRBJ1-1; 10 bases match TRBD1. Losses at the gene ends were 3 bases for V and 5 bases for J; bases not matched to a gene: 4. CDR1 and CDR2 from the germline V gene are SGHKS and YYEKEE (reference sequence). The length of the CDR3 is 14 residues. The CDR3 region is CASSWGQGWTEAFF. In nucleotides, the CDR3 is TGTGCCAGCAGCTGGGGACAGGGGTGGACTGAAGCTTTCTTT.

This clonotype was counted many times. The rearrangement uses TRBV3-1 and TRBJ2-1, with 12 nucleotides matching TRBD2. Germline values: CDR1 LGHDT, CDR2 YNNKEL (reference sequence). The V segment lost 1 base and the J segment 0 bases; nucleotides outside the gene matches: 4. The CDR3 runs 18 residues. The CDR3, as DNA: TGTGCCAGCAGCCAAGGACTAGCGGGAGTAGGCTCCTACAATGAGCAGTTCTTC. Encoded protein: CASSQGLAGVGSYNEQFF.

In its sample, this clonotype was seen many times. The chain couples TRBV11-2 to TRBJ2-1; 16 bases align to TRBD2. Per the germline V gene, CDR1 is SGHAT and CDR2 is FQNNGV. V was clipped by 4 bases and J by 11 bases; unmatched bases: 5. The CDR3 has 15 residues. CDR3 region: CASSSGLAGGPQQFF. The DNA for the CDR3 is TGTGCCAGCAGCTCGGGACTAGCGGGAGGGCCCCAGCAGTTCTTC.

Regarding this clonotype: Since the CDR3 does not end with the conserved phenylalanine or tryptophan, this likely comes from a read error. The DNA is left out, because the CDR3 cannot be placed on it with certainty; the CDR3 is given as TCRdb lists it. This chain connects TRBV20-1 to TRBJ2-6; the D segment call TRBD2 is taken from the table without a DNA check. Germline V gives CDR1 DFQATT, CDR2 SNEGSKA (reference sequence). The CDR3 extends over 9 residues, inclusive of both ends. CDR3 sequence: CSARDGTSG.

This clonotype was detected many times. Being one base from a much bigger clone, this may be a read error. The rearrangement links TRBV5-4 to TRBJ1-1; unclear D gene. CDR3 length: 11 residues. Trimming pared 3 bases from V and 3 bases from J, leaving 3 bases between. CDR1 is SGHNT and CDR2 is YYREEE in the germline V gene (reference sequence). CDR3 sequence (DNA): TGTGCCAGCAGCTCCTACACTGAAGCTTTCTTT. Amino acid sequence: CASSSYTEAFF.

This clonotype was observed many times. The chain has TRBV6-1 and TRBJ2-7, with 10 bases aligning to TRBD2. The length of the CDR3 is 14 residues. CDR1 and CDR2 from the germline V gene are MNHNS and SASEGT. J gave up 6 bases and V 5 bases, and 7 bases lay outside the gene matches. CDR3 DNA sequence: TGTGCCAGCAGTCACCGGACTAGCGGCCGCGAGCAGTACTTC. Residues: CASSHRTSGREQYF.

The chain has TRBV29-1 and TRBJ2-7, with 8 nucleotides matching TRBD1. Germline V CDR1 and CDR2: SQVTM, ANQGSEA. With 6 bases clipped from V and 0 bases from J, the junction kept 13 bases outside the gene matches. This CDR3 comprises 16 residues. The CDR3 protein is CSVADSETGDSYEQYF. As DNA, the CDR3 is TGCAGCGTGGCAGACTCCGAGACAGGGGACTCCTACGAGCAGTACTTC.

This clonotype occurred many times. The V call is TRBV7-2, the J call TRBJ2-2; 11 bases line up with TRBD1. The germline V gene has CDR1 SGHTA and CDR2 FQGNSA. After removal of 6 bases from V and 4 bases from J, the junction contained 19 bases not matched to a gene. This CDR3 has 20 amino acids. The CDR3 coding sequence is TGTGCCAGCAGTCCGGACAGGGGGCGTCGTGGCGGGAGTCCCACCGGGGAGCTGTTTTTT. This encodes CASSPDRGRRGGSPTGELFF.

This clonotype was detected ten times or more. The chain employs TRBV4-2 and TRBJ1-1, with D possibly being TRBD1 (5 bases). This CDR3 comprises 14 residues. Trimming removed 0 bases at V and 5 bases at J, with 10 bases between. CDR1 LGHNA and CDR2 YNFKEQ come from the germline V gene. CDR3 loop: CASSQEAGRTEAFF. The CDR3 bases are TGTGCCAGCAGCCAAGAGGCGGGACGTACTGAAGCTTTCTTT.

This clonotype was detected many times. The chain carries TRBV24-1 and TRBJ2-1; D might be TRBD2 (5 bases). The germline CDR1 and CDR2 sequences are KGHDR and SFDVKD. V lost 1 base and J 0 bases, leaving 12 bases between the germline ends. The CDR3 has 17 amino acids. The DNA for the CDR3 is TGTGCCACCAGTGATTTCCGCGGGTCTAGCTCCTACAATGAGCAGTTCTTC. Amino acid sequence: CATSDFRGSSSYNEQFF.

The chain joins TRBV5-6 to TRBJ2-2; 15 nucleotides line up with TRBD2. Unmatched junction bases numbered 1, after V lost 3 bases and J lost 7 bases. The CDR3 has 15 amino acids. Germline CDR1 reads SGHDT; CDR2 reads YYEEEE. In nucleotides, the CDR3 is TGTGCCAGCAGCTCGGGACTAGCGGGAGGCGGGGAGCTGTTTTTT. Encoded protein: CASSSGLAGGGELFF.